This entry is about one T cell receptor (beta chain). The data were obtained in a study of blood T cells in healthy people across ages. Donors gave around 9.8 milliliters of peripheral blood apiece. With a J-beta primer mix and a sample-barcoded 5' primer, a second PCR ran about 7 to 12 cycles. Each cDNA molecule, via a template-switch adaptor with 12 random nucleotides, was tagged. In TCRdb, the 5' RACE reads were re-called with MiXCR into one record per CDR3 protein. This repertoire shows more than 700,000 distinct CDR3 sequences, roughly 53% found once; its top ten account for approximately 40%. Per germline, CDR1 MDHEN and CDR2 SYDVKM. This CDR3 region has 17 residues. J was trimmed by 5 bases and V by 5 bases; bases with no gene match: 12.

V gene TRBV28 combines with J gene TRBJ2-5; the match to TRBD2 covers 12 bases. Sequencing used blood. This receptor was taken from a man older than 75 in good health. In DNA, the CDR3 is TGTGCCAGCAGTCTCCTAGCGGGAGGGGACCTCCGGGAGACCCAGTACTTC. Translated, it gives CASSLLAGGDLRETQYF.